The rows below give T cell receptor beta chains drawn from one sample of a study of cytomegalovirus exposure and HLA in healthy donors. Sequencing was performed with immunoSEQ multiplex PCR; in TCRdb, only in-frame clones are kept and a portion is missing. This sample has some 260,000 clones, with approximately 84% found just once. The specimen was PBMCs. The receptors here all came from a man aged 18 to 35 in good health and CMV-seropositive. Each CDR3 is given with its conserved first and last residue. The D gene is left open where the match is weak. Only some rows state a clone size, as once, few, many or a class for expanded clones.

d_call j_call v_call clone_size cdr3_aa cdr3_nt
. TRBJ1-5 TRBV6-4 . CASKQEPRHTSNQPQHF TGTGCCAGCAAACAAGAACCTAGACACACTAGCAATCAGCCCCAGCATTTT
TRBD1 TRBJ2-1 TRBV28 . CASSRQGKTEQFF TGTGCCAGCAGTCGACAGGGGAAGACTGAGCAGTTCTTC
TRBD2 TRBJ2-7 TRBV25-1 few CASSSSGNSYEQYF TGTGCCAGCAGTTCAAGCGGGAATTCCTACGAGCAGTACTTC
TRBD1 TRBJ1-1 TRBV6-5 . CASSRQGITEAFF TGTGCCAGCAGTCGACAGGGGATCACTGAAGCTTTCTTT
. TRBJ2-7 TRBV2 . CASSETLHEQYF TGTGCCAGCAGTGAAACGCTCCACGAGCAGTACTTC
. TRBJ2-7 TRBV7-9 . CASSHPWGASNYEQYF TGTGCCAGCAGCCACCCTTGGGGGGCTTCGAACTACGAGCAGTACTTC
TRBD2 TRBJ2-5 TRBV27 . CASRTGTSGSLWYF TGTGCCAGCAGGACCGGGACTAGCGGGAGTCTTTGGTACTTC
. TRBJ2-7 TRBV28 . CASSLGPSDTYEQYF TGTGCCAGCAGTTTAGGGCCCAGCGACACCTACGAGCAGTACTTC
TRBD2 TRBJ2-1 TRBV11-2 . CASSFFTSGSRNEQFF TGTGCCAGCAGCTTCTTTACTAGCGGGAGCCGCAATGAGCAGTTCTTC
. TRBJ2-3 TRBV25-1 few CASSVTGTDTQYF TGTGCCAGCAGTGTCACGGGCACAGATACGCAGTATTTT
TRBD2 TRBJ2-3 TRBV19 . CASTKRERTDTQYF TGTGCCAGTACGAAGCGGGAACGAACAGATACGCAGTATTTT
. TRBJ1-4 TRBV2 . CASKYSPNEKLFF TGTGCCAGCAAGTACAGCCCTAATGAAAAACTGTTTTTT
. TRBJ2-7 TRBV9 . CASSPGIGREQYF TGTGCCAGCAGCCCAGGGATCGGGCGCGAGCAGTACTTC
TRBD1 TRBJ1-2 TRBV15 . CATSRASGQPYGYTF TGTGCCACCAGCAGAGCATCGGGACAGCCGTATGGCTACACCTTC
. TRBJ1-1 TRBV5-1 . CASSLAGRIEQNTEAFF TGCGCCAGCAGCTTGGCAGGGAGGATAGAGCAGAACACTGAAGCTTTCTTT
. TRBJ2-3 TRBV5-6 . CASSSYPPTQYF TGTGCCAGCAGCTCCTACCCTCCAACGCAGTATTTT
. TRBJ1-5 TRBV9 . CASSRQGNQPQHF TGTGCCAGCAGTCGACAGGGCAATCAGCCCCAGCATTTT
. TRBJ2-1 TRBV4-1 . CASSQDPAQVANNEQFF TGCGCCAGCAGCCAAGACCCGGCACAGGTTGCCAACAATGAGCAGTTCTTC
. TRBJ2-1 TRBV6-5 . CASSWKGGSYEQFF TGTGCCAGCAGTTGGAAGGGTGGGTCTTATGAGCAGTTCTTC
. TRBJ2-4 TRBV27 . CASAAGPGVGIAKNIQYF TGTGCCAGCGCGGCTGGGCCAGGGGTGGGGATAGCCAAAAACATTCAGTACTTC
. TRBJ1-4 TRBV27 . CASSLSRVTNEKLFF TGTGCCAGCAGTTTATCCAGAGTTACTAATGAAAAACTGTTTTTT
TRBD2 TRBJ2-7 TRBV28 . CASSGLVYEQYF TGTGCCAGCTCAGGACTAGTCTACGAGCAGTACTTC
TRBD1 TRBJ1-5 TRBV19 . CASSLAVGTALNQPQHF TGTGCCAGTAGTCTCGCGGTGGGGACAGCCTTAAATCAGCCCCAGCATTTT
. TRBJ2-3 TRBV5-4 . CASSFAGGTDTQYF TGTGCCAGCAGCTTCGCAGGGGGCACAGATACGCAGTATTTT
. TRBJ1-2 TRBV5-6 once CASSFPGNGYTF TGTGCCAGCAGCTTCCCGGGGAATGGCTACACCTTC
TRBD2 TRBJ2-2 TRBV28 . CASTSGSIRELFF TGTGCCAGCACTAGCGGGAGTATCCGGGAGCTGTTTTTT
. TRBJ2-3 TRBV2 . CAYAPSAGIGTDTQYF TGTGCCTACGCCCCCTCGGCAGGGATCGGCACAGATACGCAGTATTTT
. TRBJ1-1 TRBV2 . CASSESRAARTEAFF TGTGCCAGCAGTGAATCCAGGGCAGCTCGCACTGAAGCTTTCTTT
. TRBJ2-1 TRBV15 once CATSEGEGPSYNEQFF TGTGCCACCAGCGAGGGGGAGGGCCCCTCCTACAATGAGCAGTTCTTC
. TRBJ2-1 TRBV9 . CASSVGVQGPYNEQFF TGTGCCAGCAGCGTAGGAGTCCAGGGTCCCTACAATGAGCAGTTCTTC
TRBD1 TRBJ1-4 TRBV18 . CASSPSQGDEKLFF TGTGCCAGCTCACCGTCCCAGGGGGATGAAAAACTGTTTTTT
. TRBJ1-1 TRBV18 . CASSPPDTLETEAFF TGTGCCAGCTCACCACCGGACACCCTCGAGACTGAAGCTTTCTTT
. TRBJ2-1 TRBV29-1 . CSVDNPKSALYNEQFF TGCAGCGTTGACAATCCCAAGAGTGCCCTTTACAATGAGCAGTTCTTC
. TRBJ1-1 TRBV10-2 . CASSRTARNTEAFF TGCGCCAGCAGTCGGACGGCGAGAAACACTGAAGCTTTCTTT
. TRBJ2-2 TRBV18 . CASSPGVTGELFF TGTGCCAGCTCACCGGGCGTTACCGGGGAGCTGTTTTTT
TRBD1 TRBJ1-2 TRBV5-4 . CASSSRTGTANYGYTF TGTGCCAGCAGCTCAAGGACCGGGACAGCTAACTATGGCTACACCTTC
TRBD1 TRBJ1-4 TRBV19 . CASSRLGTGNEKLFF TGTGCCAGTAGCCGACTCGGGACAGGCAATGAAAAACTGTTTTTT
. TRBJ2-1 TRBV4-1 . CASSPGGPFNEQFF TGCGCCAGCAGCCCCGGAGGGCCATTTAATGAGCAGTTCTTC
. TRBJ1-3 TRBV5-1 . CASSLVPLAGNTIYF TGCGCCAGCAGCTTGGTCCCCTTGGCTGGAAACACCATATATTTT
TRBD2 TRBJ2-7 TRBV6-5 . CASRRTSGSFEQYF TGTGCCAGCAGAAGGACTAGCGGGAGTTTCGAGCAGTACTTC
TRBD2 TRBJ2-5 TRBV7-9 . CASSFLAGEETQYF TGTGCCAGCAGCTTCCTAGCGGGAGAAGAGACCCAGTACTTC
. TRBJ2-7 TRBV2 . CASSVTRASSYEQYF TGTGCCAGCAGTGTAACCAGGGCCAGCTCCTACGAGCAGTACTTC
. TRBJ2-3 TRBV5-6 . CASSLVVVREILNTDTQYF TGTGCCAGCAGCTTGGTAGTTGTCAGGGAAATCTTAAACACAGATACGCAGTATTTT
. TRBJ2-7 TRBV2 . CASSAGRSYEQYF TGTGCCAGCAGTGCGGGACGGTCCTACGAGCAGTACTTC
. TRBJ1-2 TRBV9 few CASSVDYGIRNGYTF TGTGCCAGCAGCGTAGATTACGGGATCAGGAATGGATACACCTTC
. TRBJ2-1 TRBV4-3 . CASSQDPRTQLPYNEQFF TGCGCCAGCAGCCAAGACCCCCGGACTCAGCTGCCCTACAATGAGCAGTTCTTC
TRBD1 TRBJ2-2 TRBV5-1 . CASSADRGSGTGELFF TGCGCCAGCAGCGCAGACAGGGGCTCCGGCACCGGGGAGCTGTTTTTT
. TRBJ2-2 TRBV5-1 . CASSSPTGEGTGELFF TGCGCCAGCAGCTCACCGACAGGGGAGGGGACCGGGGAGCTGTTTTTT
. TRBJ2-7 TRBV20-1 . CSASRTFEQYF TGCAGTGCTAGCCGGACTTTCGAGCAGTACTTC
. TRBJ2-1 TRBV6-5 . CASSYLGEEQFF TGTGCCAGCAGTTACTTAGGCGAAGAGCAGTTCTTC
. TRBJ1-1 TRBV5-1 . CASSPYPEETEAFF TGCGCCAGCAGCCCCTATCCAGAAGAGACTGAAGCTTTCTTT
. TRBJ2-4 TRBV29-1 few CSVVPMSGSIQYF TGCAGCGTCGTCCCGATGTCGGGCTCGATTCAGTACTTC
. TRBJ1-1 TRBV27 once CASSTRSSLNTEAFF TGTGCCAGCAGTACCCGCTCCTCCTTGAACACTGAAGCTTTCTTT
. TRBJ2-3 TRBV5-1 . CASSLAGGADTQYF TGCGCCAGCAGCTTGGCCGGAGGGGCCGATACGCAGTATTTT